One and the same sample provided the 8 T cell receptor beta chains below, sequenced in a study of T cell responses to AZD1222 COVID-19 vaccine. The assay was immunoSEQ multiplex PCR, and TCRdb's table has in-frame clones only and misses some. Of about 150,000 clones listed, 90% are singletons. Sequenced material: peripheral blood, taken 28 days after the second AZD1222 dose. The receptors shown here come from an adult who received the AZD1222 COVID-19 vaccine.

V and J are TRBV19 and TRBJ2-7; D might be TRBD1 or TRBD2, each matching 5 bases. Germline assignment: CDR1 LNHDA and CDR2 SQIVND (reference sequence). This CDR3 has 13 residues. V lost 3 bases and J 3 bases, leaving 9 bases between the germline ends. CDR3 DNA sequence: TGTGCCAGTAGTATGGGGACCTTCTACGAGCAGTACTTC. This gives the protein CASSMGTFYEQYF.

In nucleotides, the CDR3 is TGTGCCAGCAGCTTAGCGGGTAAGGATCAGCCCCAGCATTTT. Its translation is CASSLAGKDQPQHF. The chain uses TRBV7-2 and TRBJ1-5; D is unresolved. This CDR3 region has 14 residues. Germline V gives CDR1 SGHTA, CDR2 FQGNSA. V was shortened by 0 bases and J by 5 bases, with 8 bases between the two germline ends.

The chain couples TRBV7-9 to TRBJ2-1; 13 nucleotides align to TRBD2. V dropped 2 bases and J dropped 8; count of bases not matched to a gene: 6. The CDR3 runs to 16 residues. Germline V lookup: CDR1 SEHNR, CDR2 FQNEAQ (reference sequence). CDR3 in DNA: TGTGCCAGCAGCTTATTCGTCACTAGCGGGGGGGATGAGCAGTTCTTC. Its protein is CASSLFVTSGGDEQFF.

The V gene is TRBV12-3 or TRBV12-4, the J gene TRBJ2-7; D not certain. The CDR3 covers 12 residues. The ends were cut back, 2 bases at V and 3 bases at J, with 5 bases in the middle. The CDR3 spells CASSLMVYEQYF. The CDR3 DNA follows: TGTGCCAGCAGTTTAATGGTCTACGAGCAGTACTTC.

The genes are TRBV19 and TRBJ1-1; TRBD1 might be the D (5 bases). The CDR3 covers 12 residues. Looked up from germline, CDR1 is LNHDA and CDR2 is SQIVND (reference sequence). V lost 6 bases to trimming and J lost 1 base, with 6 bases between them. The CDR3: CASSTGNTEAFF. The CDR3 DNA reads as TGTGCCAGTAGCACAGGGAACACTGAAGCTTTCTTT.

The rearrangement uses TRBV5-1 and TRBJ2-3, with TRBD2 matching 10 bases. V shed 4 bases, J shed 1 base, and the junction held 6 bases outside the gene matches. The CDR3 spans 16 residues. Germline CDR1 and CDR2: SGHRS and YFSETQ. CDR3 loop: CASSRTAGGRTDTQYF. The CDR3, as DNA: TGCGCCAGCAGCCGTACAGCGGGAGGGCGCACAGATACGCAGTATTTT. Using reference TRBV5-1 and TRBJ2-3 for the parts outside the CDR3, the full variable domain is KAGVTQTPRYLIKTRGQQVTLSCSPISGHRSVSWYQQTPGQGLQFLFEYFSETQRNKGNFPGRFSGRQFSNSRSEMNVSTLELGDSALYLCASSRTAGGRTDTQYFGPGTRLTVL.

The genes are TRBV29-1 and TRBJ1-4, with D possibly matching TRBD1 (6 bases). This CDR3 is built from 15 residues. Germline CDR1 and CDR2: SQVTM and ANQGSEA. The V end was cut by 0 bases, the J end by 7 bases, with 15 bases between. DNA for the CDR3: TGCAGCGTTGAAGATGGGGTACAGGGAGGTGAAAAACTGTTTTTT. Translation gives CSVEDGVQGGEKLFF.

The gene calls are TRBV6-5 and TRBJ1-4; D unclear. V was clipped by 2 bases and J by 4 bases, with 14 bases between them. Germline CDR1 reads MNHEY; CDR2 reads SVGAGI. CDR3 length: 16 residues. This chain's CDR3 is CASSYTRTVFNEKLFF. In DNA form, the CDR3 reads TGTGCCAGCAGTTACACAAGGACGGTCTTTAATGAAAAACTGTTTTTT.